A selection of T cell receptor beta chains follows, all from one sample in a study of shared clonotypes between healthy human individuals. Using immunoSEQ multiplex PCR, the repertoire was profiled, and TCRdb retains in-frame clones only, with some absent. This table has about 470,000 clones, 70% to 80% appearing once. The sequencing sample was made of PBMCs. These receptors were taken from a woman between 40 and 55 years old in good health. Some clones in this sample may be carry-over from other donors' samples. CDR3s include the opening cysteine and the closing phenylalanine or tryptophan. D genes are given only for firm matches. Clone sizes are given selectively: once, few, many, or a class where the clone is expanded.

>13|-|many|TRBJ1-2|TRBV30
TGTGCCTGGAGTAGGGGCGCCAACTATGGCTACACCTTC
CAWSRGANYGYTF
>16|TRBD1|-|TRBJ1-2|TRBV19
TGTGCCAGTACTTTGACAGCAGGGGGTTTTTGGGATGGCTACACCTTC
CASTLTAGGFWDGYTF
>15|-|-|TRBJ2-7|TRBV7-3
TGTGCCAGCAGCTTAATACCGGGGAACTCCTACGAGCAGTACTTC
CASSLIPGNSYEQYF
>14|TRBD1|once|TRBJ2-1|TRBV4-3
TGCGCCAGCAGCCAACGGGACAGCTACAATGAGCAGTTCTTC
CASSQRDSYNEQFF
>15|-|few|TRBJ2-3|TRBV4-3
TGCGCCAGCAGCCAAGATCTCACTTCTTCAGATACGCAGTATTTT
CASSQDLTSSDTQYF
>15|-|few|TRBJ1-3|TRBV18
TGTGCCAGCTCGACAACAGGAGACTCTGGAAACACCATATATTTT
CASSTTGDSGNTIYF
>12|-|-|TRBJ1-5|TRBV27
TGTGCCAGCAGTCCACCAGATCAGCCCCAGCATTTT
CASSPPDQPQHF
>15|TRBD2|-|TRBJ2-3|TRBV4-1
TGCGCCAGCAGCCTGACTAGCGGGGGGCCAGATACGCAGTATTTT
CASSLTSGGPDTQYF
>15|-|-|TRBJ2-5|TRBV5-5
TGTGCCAGCAGCTACGAGAAGTATGGGCAAGAGACCCAGTACTTC
CASSYEKYGQETQYF
>14|TRBD2|-|TRBJ2-7|TRBV7-8
TGTGCCAGCAGCTTAGAGGCGACTAGCGGGTCACAGTACTTC
CASSLEATSGSQYF
>14|-|-|TRBJ2-1|TRBV9
TGTGCCAGCAGCGTTAGCGGAAATTACAATGAGCAGTTCTTC
CASSVSGNYNEQFF
>16|TRBD2|-|TRBJ2-1|TRBV27
TGTGCCAGCAGTTCTATTAGCGGGAGGTCCTACAATGAGCAGTTCTTC
CASSSISGRSYNEQFF
>14|-|-|TRBJ1-2|TRBV15
TGTGCCACCAGCAGAGATCTTGGGGGGTATGGCTACACCTTC
CATSRDLGGYGYTF
>17|-|-|TRBJ2-3|TRBV11-2
TGTGCCAGCAGCCAATGGCCTCCAAGGGCGGGTACAGATACGCAGTATTTT
CASSQWPPRAGTDTQYF
>14|TRBD1|many|TRBJ1-6|TRBV28
TGTGCCAGCAGTATCCGGGACAGGAATTCACCCCTCCACTTT
CASSIRDRNSPLHF
>16|TRBD1|-|TRBJ1-4|TRBV28
TGTGCCAGCAGCCCCCATGGACAGGGGAGCGATGAAAAACTGTTTTTT
CASSPHGQGSDEKLFF
>16|TRBD1|-|TRBJ1-2|TRBV14
TGTGCCAGCAGCCGGGACCGGACAGGGATTGACTATGGCTACACCTTC
CASSRDRTGIDYGYTF
>14|TRBD2|-|TRBJ2-7|TRBV30
TGTGCCTGGACTGCACTAGCGGGAGGCTATGAGCAGTACTTC
CAWTALAGGYEQYF
>14|-|-|TRBJ2-7|TRBV28
TGTGCCAGCAGTCCCCCCCAGGGGTCCTACGAGCAGTACTTC
CASSPPQGSYEQYF
>15|TRBD1|-|TRBJ2-7|TRBV7-9
TGTGCCAGCAGCTTACTTGAAGGGGGCCCCTACGAGCAGTACTTC
CASSLLEGGPYEQYF
>16|-|-|TRBJ2-2|TRBV5-1
TGCGCCAGCAGCTTGGCCCCGACTAGATTTACCGGGGAGCTGTTTTTT
CASSLAPTRFTGELFF
>13|-|-|TRBJ2-3|TRBV2
TGTGCCAGCAGTGAAGGCGCGGCGGATACGCAGTATTTT
CASSEGAADTQYF
>15|-|-|TRBJ1-2|TRBV6-5
TGTGCCAGCAGCCCGCCGGGGGGCCTGAACTATGGCTACACCTTC
CASSPPGGLNYGYTF
>13|TRBD1|-|TRBJ1-2|TRBV7-8
TGTGCCAGCAGCTTACGACAGGGTATTGGCTACACCTTC
CASSLRQGIGYTF
>14|TRBD2|few|TRBJ2-1|TRBV6-4
TGTGCCAGCAGCCGGACTAGCGGACACAATGAGCAGTTCTTC
CASSRTSGHNEQFF
>16|TRBD2|-|TRBJ2-3|TRBV11-2
TGTGCCAGCAGAAATTCTAGCGGGAGGGGCCCAGATACGCAGTATTTT
CASRNSSGRGPDTQYF